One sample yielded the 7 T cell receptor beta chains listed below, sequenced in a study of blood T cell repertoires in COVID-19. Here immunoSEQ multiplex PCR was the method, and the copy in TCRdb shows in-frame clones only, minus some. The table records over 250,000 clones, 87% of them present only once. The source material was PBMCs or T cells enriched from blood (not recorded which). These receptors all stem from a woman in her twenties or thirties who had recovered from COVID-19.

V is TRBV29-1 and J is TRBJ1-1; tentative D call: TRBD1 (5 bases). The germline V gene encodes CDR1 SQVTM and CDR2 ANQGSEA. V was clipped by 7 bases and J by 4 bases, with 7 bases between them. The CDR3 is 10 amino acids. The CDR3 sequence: CSGGGTEAFF. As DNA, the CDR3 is TGCAGCGGCGGGGGCACTGAAGCTTTCTTT. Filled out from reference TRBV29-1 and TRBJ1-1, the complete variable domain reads SAVISQKPSRDICQRGTSLTIQCQVDSQVTMMFWYRQQPGQSLTLIATANQGSEATYESGFVIDKFPISRPNLTFSTLTVSNMSPEDSSIYLCSGGGTEAFFGQGTRLTVV.

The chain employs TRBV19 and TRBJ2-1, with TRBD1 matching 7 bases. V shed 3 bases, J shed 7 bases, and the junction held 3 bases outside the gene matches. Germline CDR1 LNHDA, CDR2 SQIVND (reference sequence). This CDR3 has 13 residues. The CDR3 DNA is TGTGCCAGTAGTATCGACAGGGAGAATGAGCAGTTCTTC. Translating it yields CASSIDRENEQFF.

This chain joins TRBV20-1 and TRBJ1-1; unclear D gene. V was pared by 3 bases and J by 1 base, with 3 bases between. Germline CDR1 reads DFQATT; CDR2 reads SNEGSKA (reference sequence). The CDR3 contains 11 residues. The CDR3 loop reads CSASKNTEAFF. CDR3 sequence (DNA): TGCAGTGCTAGCAAGAACACTGAAGCTTTCTTT.

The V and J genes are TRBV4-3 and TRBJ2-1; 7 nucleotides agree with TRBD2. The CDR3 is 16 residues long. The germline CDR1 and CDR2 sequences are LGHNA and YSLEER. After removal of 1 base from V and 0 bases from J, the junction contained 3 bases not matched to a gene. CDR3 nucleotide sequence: TGCGCCAGCAGCCAAGGGGGGGGTCGCTCCTACAATGAGCAGTTCTTC. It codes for CASSQGGGRSYNEQFF.

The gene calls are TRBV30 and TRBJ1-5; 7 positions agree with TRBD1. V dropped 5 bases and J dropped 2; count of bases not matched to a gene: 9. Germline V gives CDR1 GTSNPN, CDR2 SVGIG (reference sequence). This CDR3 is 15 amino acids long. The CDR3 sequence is CAWRRLGQGNQPQHF. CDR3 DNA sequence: TGTGCCTGGCGACGTCTAGGACAGGGCAATCAGCCCCAGCATTTT.

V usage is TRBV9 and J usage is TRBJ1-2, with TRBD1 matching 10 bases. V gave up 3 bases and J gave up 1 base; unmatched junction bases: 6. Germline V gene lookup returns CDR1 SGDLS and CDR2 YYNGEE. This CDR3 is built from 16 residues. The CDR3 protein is CASSAGTGVYNYGYTF. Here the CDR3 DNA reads TGTGCCAGCAGCGCCGGGACAGGGGTTTATAACTATGGCTACACCTTC.

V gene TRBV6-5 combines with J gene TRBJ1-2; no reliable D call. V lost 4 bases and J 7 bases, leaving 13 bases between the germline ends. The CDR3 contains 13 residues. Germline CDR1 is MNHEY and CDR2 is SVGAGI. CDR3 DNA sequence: TGTGCCAGCAGTTCCACCTGGGAGGCTGGCTACACCTTC. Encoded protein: CASSSTWEAGYTF.